This T cell receptor beta chain was identified during a study of cytomegalovirus exposure and HLA in healthy donors. This clone showed up just a few times. The target antigen is unknown. Only in-frame clones appear in the TCRdb table, and some are missing; sequencing was by immunoSEQ multiplex PCR. This sample yields 150,000 to 200,000 clones, of which 85% are seen a single time; about 2% belongs to the top ten. The trim removed 3 bases at V and 4 bases at J, leaving 6 bases unmatched. This CDR3 has 15 residues. Germline lookup yields CDR1 MGHRA and CDR2 YSYEKL. Findings and caveats of the study: It was found in a later analysis that first-cohort TCR clusters tended to co-occur in the approximately 120 validation repertoires. The investigators catalogued 150 to 200 TCR beta chains as cytomegalovirus-associated.

The chain couples TRBV4-1 to TRBJ2-7, with 10 bases lining up with TRBD1. The sequence derives from a young man in good health and CMV-seropositive. What was sequenced was PBMCs. The CDR3 spells CASSQSTGGGYEQYF. CDR3 in DNA: TGCGCCAGCAGCCAGTCGACAGGGGGCGGTTACGAGCAGTACTTC.